A single TCR beta chain is shown here with its context. These data come from a study of CD4+ T cells in melanoma. Clones were sequenced by immunoSEQ multiplex PCR, and TCRdb holds only the in-frame ones, with some missing. The sample carries some 10,000 clones, approximately 67% recorded once. The source is a human donor with melanoma. Sequences were obtained from cells from a culture (not recorded whether cultured in vitro).

CDR3 DNA: TGTGCCAGCAGTTCTTTGGACAGGTTGAGGAGTCGGTACAATGAGCAGTTCTTC. As protein: CASSSLDRLRSRYNEQFF. The chain joins TRBV27 to TRBJ2-1, with 7 bases matching TRBD1. This CDR3 has 18 residues. The ends lost 4 bases at V and 4 bases at J; junction bases unmatched: 16. Germline assignment: CDR1 MNHEY and CDR2 SMNVEV (reference sequence).